Listed here are 27 T cell receptor beta chains from one sample, sequenced in a study of blood T cell repertoires in COVID-19. Sequenced by immunoSEQ multiplex PCR; TCRdb stores in-frame clones only, minus some. The table shows around 80,000 clones, with about four fifths occurring only once. Sequencing used peripheral blood. The source is an elderly woman with acute or convalescent COVID-19.

This chain links TRBV5-4 with TRBJ2-1; 8 bases line up with TRBD1. V trimming: 2 bases; J trimming: 0 bases; junction bases outside the gene matches: 7. The CDR3 runs 17 residues. Per the germline V gene, CDR1 is SGHNT and CDR2 is YYREEE (reference sequence). CDR3 sequence: CASSLMGQVSSYNEQFF. Here the CDR3 DNA reads TGTGCCAGCAGCTTAATGGGACAGGTGAGCTCCTACAATGAGCAGTTCTTC.

CDR3 in amino acids: CATSDPDRAVSDTQYF. The CDR3 region has the DNA TGTGCCACCAGTGATCCGGACAGGGCGGTTTCAGATACGCAGTATTTT. The chain is built from TRBV24-1 and TRBJ2-3, with 8 bases matching TRBD1. With V trimmed by 3 bases and J by 4 bases, 8 bases remained unmatched. Germline lookup yields CDR1 KGHDR and CDR2 SFDVKD. The CDR3 has 16 amino acids.

The rearrangement links TRBV12-2 to TRBJ2-5; TRBD2 is the table's D call and was not checked against the DNA. TRBV12-2 is a pseudogene locus. The CDR3 loop spans 14 amino acids. This chain's CDR3 is CASRLSGPGETQYF. Here the CDR3 DNA reads TGTGCAAGTCGCCTTAGCGGTCCCGGGGAGACCCAGTACTTC.

V is TRBV6-1 and J is TRBJ1-2, with no clear D. The V and J ends lost 2 bases and 5 bases respectively, with 9 bases between them. The CDR3 is 13 residues long. The germline V gene encodes CDR1 MNHNS and CDR2 SASEGT. The CDR3 region has the DNA TGTGCCAGCAGTGAAAGCTTACGTTATGGCTACACCTTC. Translation gives CASSESLRYGYTF.

The genes are TRBV10-1 and TRBJ1-2; no reliable D call. Germline V gives CDR1 WNHNN, CDR2 SYGVQD (reference sequence). The CDR3 spans 15 residues. Trimming took off 0 bases at V and 2 bases at J, with 10 bases between the two ends. The chain's CDR3 is CASSESARPNYGYTF. CDR3 bases: TGCGCCAGCAGTGAGTCGGCCAGGCCCAACTATGGCTACACCTTC.

This clone was picked up a small number of times. This chain uses TRBV30 with TRBJ1-2, with D perhaps matching TRBD1 (6 bases). Germline V gene sequence: CDR1 GTSNPN, CDR2 SVGIG (reference sequence). This CDR3 has 13 amino acids. V lost 7 bases, J lost 2 bases, and 14 bases lay in between. DNA of the CDR3: TGTGCCTCCCGAACAGGGAGCAACTATGGCTACACCTTC. This translates into CASRTGSNYGYTF.

The sample holds one count of this clone. The chain employs TRBV3-1 (or the pseudogene TRBV3-2) and TRBJ2-2, with D possibly TRBD2 on 5 matching bases. Germline values: CDR1 LGHDT, CDR2 YNNKEL (reference sequence). The CDR3 has 14 residues. V was cut by 1 base and J by 8 bases, with 11 bases left in between. CDR3 nucleotide sequence: TGTGCCAGCAGCCAAGTCTCGGGGTTGGGGGAGCTGTTTTTT. Translated, it gives CASSQVSGLGELFF.

This clone has more than one count but fewer than ten. The CDR3 DNA reads TGTGCCAGCAGCGCCTACGACGGGGCTAACTATGGCTACACCTTC. This codes for CASSAYDGANYGYTF. The chain joins TRBV11-3 to TRBJ1-2; D is unresolved. From germline, CDR1 is SGHNT and CDR2 YENEEA. The CDR3 contains 15 residues. V was trimmed by 5 bases and J by 0 bases, leaving 13 bases between them.

This clone was recorded once. J is TRBJ1-1 and V is TRBV21-1. TRBV21-1 is given as a pseudogene. The length of the CDR3 is 11 residues. The CDR3 reads CASSIGIGAFF. In DNA, the CDR3 is TGTGCCAGCAGCATAGGAATCGGGGCTTTCTTT.

V and J are TRBV12-3 or TRBV12-4 and TRBJ1-2; 7 bases are shared with TRBD1. The CDR3 runs to 12 residues. Trimming cost V 6 bases and J 7 bases; bases outside gene matches: 5. The DNA for the CDR3 is TGTGCCAGCAGCCCGACAGGGTTTGGCTACACCTTC. It yields the protein CASSPTGFGYTF.

The chain uses TRBV5-1 and TRBJ1-4; the D is unclear. The CDR3 runs to 15 residues. Trimming pared 3 bases from V and 0 bases from J, leaving 9 bases between. CDR1 is SGHRS, CDR2 YFSETQ, per germline. The CDR3 is CASSSRSATNEKLFF. DNA of the CDR3: TGCGCCAGCAGCTCTAGGAGTGCAACTAATGAAAAACTGTTTTTT.

The genes are TRBV27 and TRBJ1-1; D might be TRBD1 (5 bases). CDR3 length: 14 amino acids. Looked up from germline, CDR1 is MNHEY and CDR2 is SMNVEV (reference sequence). V lost 6 bases, J lost 4 bases, and 15 bases lay in between. Written as DNA, the CDR3 is TGTGCCAGCAGACTCAGGGATTTCGGCACTGAAGCTTTCTTT. Translated, it gives CASRLRDFGTEAFF.

The chain carries TRBV7-8 and TRBJ1-2; no reliable D call. This CDR3 is 14 amino acids long. The V end lost 0 bases, the J end lost 1 base, and 6 bases lay between the germline ends. CDR1 SGHVS and CDR2 FQNEAQ come from the germline V gene. CDR3 sequence reads: CASSLAEVNYGYTF. The CDR3 DNA reads TGTGCCAGCAGCTTAGCGGAGGTTAACTATGGCTACACCTTC.

The chain combines TRBV19 with TRBJ1-2; the match to TRBD1 covers 9 bases. Trimming took 5 bases from V and 4 from J; bases not matched to a gene: 20. The CDR3 runs to 19 residues. Germline CDR1 reads LNHDA; CDR2 reads SQIVND (reference sequence). The CDR3 spells CASSFSFGTGLLTPYGYTF. CDR3 nucleotides: TGTGCCAGTAGTTTTTCTTTCGGGACAGGGTTATTAACTCCCTATGGCTACACCTTC.

V is TRBV19 and J is TRBJ2-7; 9 bases match TRBD1. The length of the CDR3 is 14 residues. Trimming removed 3 bases from V and 3 bases from J; junction bases left unmatched: 3. Germline V lookup: CDR1 LNHDA, CDR2 SQIVND (reference sequence). CDR3 sequence: CASSIGQGNYEQYF. Written as DNA, the CDR3 is TGTGCCAGTAGTATTGGACAGGGGAACTACGAGCAGTACTTC.

The rearrangement uses TRBV29-1 and TRBJ1-1, with 8 bases that match TRBD1. Germline CDR1 and CDR2: SQVTM and ANQGSEA. V lost 7 bases and J lost 2; bases outside the gene matches: 12. This CDR3 is 15 amino acids long. DNA of the CDR3: TGCAGCGACGCGCCGCAGACAGGGGAAAACACTGAAGCTTTCTTT. It codes for CSDAPQTGENTEAFF.

V usage is TRBV29-1 and J usage is TRBJ1-2, with 7 positions matching TRBD1. The V gene end was trimmed by 7 bases and the J gene end by 7 bases; junction bases not matched to a gene: 6. The germline V gene encodes CDR1 SQVTM and CDR2 ANQGSEA. The length of the CDR3 is 11 residues. CDR3 protein: CSAGTEVGYTF. In nucleotides, the CDR3 is TGCAGCGCAGGGACAGAAGTTGGCTACACCTTC. Combining the CDR3 with reference TRBV29-1 and TRBJ1-2 gives the whole variable domain SAVISQKPSRDICQRGTSLTIQCQVDSQVTMMFWYRQQPGQSLTLIATANQGSEATYESGFVIDKFPISRPNLTFSTLTVSNMSPEDSSIYLCSAGTEVGYTFGSGTRLTVV.

This chain uses TRBV3-1 (or the pseudogene TRBV3-2) with TRBJ2-7, with 14 bases fitting TRBD2. The CDR3 loop spans 16 amino acids. V dropped 4 bases and J dropped 0; count of bases not matched to a gene: 2. CDR1 and CDR2 from the germline V gene are LGHDT and YNNKEL (reference sequence). CDR3: CASSPGLAGASYEQYF. CDR3 DNA sequence: TGTGCCAGCAGCCCGGGACTAGCGGGGGCCTCCTACGAGCAGTACTTC.

This chain uses TRBV30 with TRBJ1-2, with 8 bases lining up with TRBD1. Losses at the gene ends were 7 bases for V and 3 bases for J; bases not matched to a gene: 10. The germline V gene has CDR1 GTSNPN and CDR2 SVGIG (reference sequence). This CDR3 has 14 residues. CDR3 sequence (DNA): TGTGCCTTACGCCGAGGACAGGGATACTATGGCTACACCTTC. Translation: CALRRGQGYYGYTF.

This chain links TRBV7-2 with TRBJ2-3, with 11 bases matching TRBD2. Germline CDR1 reads SGHTA; CDR2 reads FQGNSA. V lost 4 bases to trimming and J lost 0 bases; unmatched junction nucleotides: 6. The CDR3 length is 17 residues. The CDR3 DNA sequence: TGTGCCAGCAGCTCCTATCGACTAGCGGGGAGCACAGATACGCAGTATTTT. It codes for CASSSYRLAGSTDTQYF.

V and J are TRBV11-3 and TRBJ1-1; tentatively, D is TRBD1 (6 bases). V lost 5 bases to trimming and J lost 4 bases, with 11 bases between them. The germline V gene has CDR1 SGHNT and CDR2 YENEEA. The CDR3 runs to 13 residues. CDR3 nucleotides: TGTGCCAGCAGCCCACAGGGATTCACTGAAGCTTTCTTT. Amino acid sequence: CASSPQGFTEAFF.

The chain recombines TRBV27 with TRBJ2-5; D perhaps matches TRBD2 (7 bases). Germline V gene sequence: CDR1 MNHEY, CDR2 SMNVEV (reference sequence). V was shortened by 6 bases and J by 5 bases, with 16 bases between the two germline ends. The CDR3 covers 14 residues. As DNA, the CDR3 is TGTGCCAGCAGCCCGCGGGGGCTGAGGGAGACCCAGTACTTC. The encoded protein is CASSPRGLRETQYF.

The chain employs TRBV28 and TRBJ2-4, with 7 bases fitting TRBD1. The CDR3 has 16 amino acids. Trimming at V came to 8 bases and at J to 3 bases, leaving 13 bases not matched to a gene. The V gene's germline CDR1 is MDHEN and CDR2 SYDVKM. The CDR3 sequence: CASHGTGASGKNIQYF. The CDR3 coding sequence is TGTGCCAGCCATGGAACAGGGGCCTCGGGCAAAAACATTCAGTACTTC.

This chain's CDR3 is CASREQGYEQYF. CDR3 DNA sequence: TGTGCCAGCAGAGAACAGGGGTACGAGCAGTACTTC. The chain joins TRBV6-6 to TRBJ2-7, with 7 bases fitting TRBD1. Germline trimming cut 6 bases from V and 4 bases from J; bases unmatched to any gene: 3. The CDR3 totals 12 residues. Looked up from germline, CDR1 is MNHNY and CDR2 is SVGAGI (reference sequence).

V and J are TRBV27 and TRBJ1-2; 7 positions agree with TRBD1. Per the germline V gene, CDR1 is MNHEY and CDR2 is SMNVEV (reference sequence). There are 14 residues in the CDR3. The junction had 5 bases not matched to a gene; V was cut back by 5 bases and J by 2 bases. The CDR3 region has the DNA TGTGCCAGCAGTCCTCAGACAGGGAACTATGGCTACACCTTC. Translated, it gives CASSPQTGNYGYTF.

The V call is TRBV7-6, the J call TRBJ2-2; 9 bases are shared with TRBD1. The CDR3 extends over 15 amino acids. V dropped 0 bases and J dropped 6; count of bases not matched to a gene: 2. Germline V gives CDR1 SGHVS, CDR2 FNYEAQ. The CDR3 is CASSLAGTGSGELFF. The CDR3 DNA follows: TGTGCCAGCAGCTTAGCTGGGACAGGGTCCGGGGAGCTGTTTTTT.

V and J are TRBV11-3 and TRBJ2-3, with 7 bases fitting TRBD1. Trimming removed 1 base from V and 3 bases from J; junction bases left unmatched: 10. The CDR3 has 17 amino acids. Germline V CDR1 and CDR2: SGHNT, YENEEA. The CDR3 nucleotides read TGTGCCAGCAGCTTAGGGGGTATAAGGGGGCAAACAGATACGCAGTATTTT. The encoded protein is CASSLGGIRGQTDTQYF.